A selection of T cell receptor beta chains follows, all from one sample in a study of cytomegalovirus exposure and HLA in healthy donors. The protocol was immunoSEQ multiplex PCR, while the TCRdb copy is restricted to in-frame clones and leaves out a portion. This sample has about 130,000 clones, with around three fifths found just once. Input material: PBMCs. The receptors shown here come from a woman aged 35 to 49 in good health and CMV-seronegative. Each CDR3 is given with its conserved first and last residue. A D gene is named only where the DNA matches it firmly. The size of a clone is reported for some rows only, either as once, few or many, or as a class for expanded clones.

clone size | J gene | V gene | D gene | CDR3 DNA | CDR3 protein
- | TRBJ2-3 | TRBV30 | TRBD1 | TGTGCCTGGAGTCCGGACAGGGCCAAGGGCACAGATACGCAGTATTTT | CAWSPDRAKGTDTQYF
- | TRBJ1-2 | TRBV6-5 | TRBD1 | TGTGCCAGCAGTTACGAAACAGGGGGAGGCTACACCTTC | CASSYETGGGYTF
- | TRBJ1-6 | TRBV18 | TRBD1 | TGTGCCAGCTCACCACTGGACAGGGAGAATTCACCCCTCCACTTT | CASSPLDRENSPLHF
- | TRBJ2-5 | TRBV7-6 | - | TGTGCCAGCAGCTCCCTGAGGGGGACAATCCTAAGGGAGACCCAGTACTTC | CASSSLRGTILRETQYF
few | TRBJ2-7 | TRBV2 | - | TGTGCCAGCAGTGTAGGGGGCGAGCAGTACTTC | CASSVGGEQYF
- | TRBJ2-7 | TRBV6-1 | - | TGTGCCAGCAGAACGGGCAGGGGCGGCTACGAGCAGTACTTC | CASRTGRGGYEQYF
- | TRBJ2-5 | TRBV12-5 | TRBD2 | TGTGCTAGTGGTTTTGGACTAGCGGGGGGCCAAGAGACCCAGTACTTC | CASGFGLAGGQETQYF
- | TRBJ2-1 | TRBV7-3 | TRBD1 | TGTGCCAGCAGCTTGACAGGGATGGCTGAGCAGTTCTTC | CASSLTGMAEQFF
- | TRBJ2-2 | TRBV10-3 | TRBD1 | TGTGCCATCAGTGAGTCGGACAGGCGCACCGGGGAGCTGTTTTTT | CAISESDRRTGELFF
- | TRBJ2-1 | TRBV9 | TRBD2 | TGTGCCAGCAGCGCCCGTTTTTCTGGACTAGCAATGAATGAGCAGTTCTTC | CASSARFSGLAMNEQFF
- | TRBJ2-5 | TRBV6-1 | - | TGTGCCAGCACGTACAGGAGGGAAGAGACCCAGTACTTC | CASTYRREETQYF
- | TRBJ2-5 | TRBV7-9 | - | TGTGCCAGCAGCCCCGGGGGGCCGGCTCTACGGGAGACCCAGTACTTC | CASSPGGPALRETQYF
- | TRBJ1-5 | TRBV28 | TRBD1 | TGTGCCAGCAGTGGGACAGGGGATAACCAGCCCCAGCATTTT | CASSGTGDNQPQHF
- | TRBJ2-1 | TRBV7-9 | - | TGTGCCAGCAGCTCCGTTGAGCAGTTCTTC | CASSSVEQFF
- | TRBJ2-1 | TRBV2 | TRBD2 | TGTGCCAGCAGTCCCGGGACTAGCGGGGGGGCAAGGAATGAGCAGTTCTTC | CASSPGTSGGARNEQFF
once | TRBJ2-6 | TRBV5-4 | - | TGTGCCAGCAGCTTGGGGAGGGCTGGGGCCAACGTCCTGACTTTC | CASSLGRAGANVLTF
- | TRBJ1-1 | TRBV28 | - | TGTGCCAGCATCACAGGGCGGAACACTGAAGCTTTCTTT | CASITGRNTEAFF
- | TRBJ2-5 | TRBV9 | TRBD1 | TGTGCCAGCAGCGCGACGGGGACAGGGGAGACCCAGTACTTC | CASSATGTGETQYF
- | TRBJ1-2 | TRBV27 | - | TGTGCCAGCAGTTTAGAGGGCTATGGCTACACCTTC | CASSLEGYGYTF
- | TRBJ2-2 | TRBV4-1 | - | TGCGCCAGCAGCCAAGCGGGGATGGCCGGGGAGCTGTTTTTT | CASSQAGMAGELFF
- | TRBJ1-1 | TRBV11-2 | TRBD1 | TGTGCCAGCAGCCCCGTGGACAGGAGTAGTACTGAAGCTTTCTTT | CASSPVDRSSTEAFF
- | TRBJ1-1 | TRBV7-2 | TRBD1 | TGTGCCAGCAGCTTAGTGGGACAGGGGTCCACTGAAGCTTTCTTT | CASSLVGQGSTEAFF
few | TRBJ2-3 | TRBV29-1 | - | TGCAGCGTTGAAGCCGACATTAACCCAGATACGCAGTATTTT | CSVEADINPDTQYF
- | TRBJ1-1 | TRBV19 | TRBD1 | TGTGCCAGTAGACCACAGGGGCAGCGGACTGAAGCTTTCTTT | CASRPQGQRTEAFF
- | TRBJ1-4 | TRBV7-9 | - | TGTGCCAGCAGCGCAGCGGGCGGGGAACTGTTTTTT | CASSAAGGELFF
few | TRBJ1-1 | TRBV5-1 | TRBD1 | TGCGCCAGCAGCGTCGACAGGGGGCTTAGGGGCACTGAAGCTTTCTTT | CASSVDRGLRGTEAFF
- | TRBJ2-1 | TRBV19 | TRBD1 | TGTGCCAGTAGTGCAAACAGGGGGCGGAGTGAGCAGTTCTTC | CASSANRGRSEQFF
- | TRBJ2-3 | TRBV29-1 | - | TGCAGCGTTGCGCAGGGGCGCACAGATACGCAGTATTTT | CSVAQGRTDTQYF
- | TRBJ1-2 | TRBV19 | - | TGTGCCAGTAGTATCGAGGGCAGACCTCTATATGGCTACACCTTC | CASSIEGRPLYGYTF
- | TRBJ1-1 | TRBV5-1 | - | TGCGCCAGCAGCCCGGTAGCAGAAAACACTGAAGCTTTCTTT | CASSPVAENTEAFF
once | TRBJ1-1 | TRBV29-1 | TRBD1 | TGCAGCGCCGGGACAGCCTCCAACACTGAAGCTTTCTTT | CSAGTASNTEAFF
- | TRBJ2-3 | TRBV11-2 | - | TGTGCCAGCAGCTCACAAGCGTACAGCACAGATACGCAGTATTTT | CASSSQAYSTDTQYF
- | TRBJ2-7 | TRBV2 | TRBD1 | TGTGCCAGCAACCCGGGACAGGGATCCTACGAGCAGTACTTC | CASNPGQGSYEQYF
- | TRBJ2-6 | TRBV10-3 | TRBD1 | TGTGCCATCAGTGAGTACCGGGACAGTCAAACCTCTGGGGCCAACGTCCTGACTTTC | CAISEYRDSQTSGANVLTF
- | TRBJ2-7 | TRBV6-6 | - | TGTGCCAGCAGTTCCCCGGGTGGGGCGGCATCCTACGAGCAGTACTTC | CASSSPGGAASYEQYF
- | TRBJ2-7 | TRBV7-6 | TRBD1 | TGTGCCAGCAGCATGGGACAGCGCGCCTACGAGCAGTACTTC | CASSMGQRAYEQYF
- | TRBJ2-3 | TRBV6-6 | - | TGTGCCAGCAGTTCGGGGTGGGGGGATTCCACAGATACGCAGTATTTT | CASSSGWGDSTDTQYF
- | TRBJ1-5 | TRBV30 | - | TGTGCCTGGGCCAGGGCAGGGGGCAATCAGCCCCAGCATTTT | CAWARAGGNQPQHF
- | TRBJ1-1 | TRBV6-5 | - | TGTGCCAGCAACATGGGGGGAATGAGTACTGAAGCTTTCTTT | CASNMGGMSTEAFF
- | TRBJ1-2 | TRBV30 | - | TGTGCCTGGAGTGTAGGAGGGGGGGCTGGCTACACCTTC | CAWSVGGGAGYTF
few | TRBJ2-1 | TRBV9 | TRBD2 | TGTGCCAGCAGCGCGCCCCTAGCGGGGAAATACAATGAGCAGTTCTTC | CASSAPLAGKYNEQFF
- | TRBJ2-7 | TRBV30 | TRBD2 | TGTGCCTGGAGTGTACCTAGCGGGGGGGTTAGCTCCTACGAGCAGTACTTC | CAWSVPSGGVSSYEQYF
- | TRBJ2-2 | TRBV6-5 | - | TGTGCCAGCAGCAACACTAGGTCCTCCGGGGAGCTGTTTTTT | CASSNTRSSGELFF
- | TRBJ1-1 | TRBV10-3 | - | TGTGCCATCCGGGGGTGGACTGAAGCTTTCTTT | CAIRGWTEAFF
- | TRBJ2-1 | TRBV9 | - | TGTGCCAGCAGCGCGGCGGGCGGATCCTACAATGAGCAGTTCTTC | CASSAAGGSYNEQFF
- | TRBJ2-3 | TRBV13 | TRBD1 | TGTGCCAGCAGCTTAGAGGACAGGGGGGATTTGACAGATACGCAGTATTTT | CASSLEDRGDLTDTQYF